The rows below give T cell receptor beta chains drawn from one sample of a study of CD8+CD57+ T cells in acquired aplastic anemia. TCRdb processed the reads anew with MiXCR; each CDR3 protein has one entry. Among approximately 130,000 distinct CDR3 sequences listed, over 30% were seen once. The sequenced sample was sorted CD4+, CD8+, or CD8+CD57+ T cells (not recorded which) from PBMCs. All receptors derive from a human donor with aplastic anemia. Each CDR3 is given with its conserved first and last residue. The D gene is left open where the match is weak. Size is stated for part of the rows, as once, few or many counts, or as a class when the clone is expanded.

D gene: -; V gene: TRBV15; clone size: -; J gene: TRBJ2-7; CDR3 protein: CATSLKGGYEQYF; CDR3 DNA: TGTGCCACCAGTCTCAAGGGGGGCTACGAGCAGTACTTC
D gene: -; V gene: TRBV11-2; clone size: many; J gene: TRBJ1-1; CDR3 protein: CASSSGIAEAFF; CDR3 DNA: TGTGCCAGCAGTTCAGGGATCGCTGAAGCTTTCTTT
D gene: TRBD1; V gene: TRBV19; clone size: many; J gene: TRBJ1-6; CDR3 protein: CASSPTGVDSPLHF; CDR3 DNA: TGTGCCAGTAGTCCGACAGGGGTTGATTCACCCCTCCACTTT
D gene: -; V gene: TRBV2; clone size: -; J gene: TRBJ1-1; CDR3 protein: CASSEALVGTNTEAFF; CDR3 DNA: TGTGCCAGCAGTGAAGCGCTTGTGGGAACGAACACTGAAGCTTTCTTT
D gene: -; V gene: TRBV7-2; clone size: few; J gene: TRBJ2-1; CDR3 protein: CASSISDTHNEQFF; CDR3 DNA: TGTGCCAGCAGCATATCGGACACCCACAATGAGCAGTTCTTC
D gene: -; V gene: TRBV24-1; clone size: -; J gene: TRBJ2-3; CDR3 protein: CATSDRDLTKYF; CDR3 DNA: TGTGCCACCAGTGATCGAGACCTTACCAAGTATTTT
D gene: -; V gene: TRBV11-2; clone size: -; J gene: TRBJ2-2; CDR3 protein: CASSRGLPEGSGELFF; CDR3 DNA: TGTGCCAGCAGCCGTGGACTCCCCGAGGGTTCCGGGGAGCTGTTTTTT
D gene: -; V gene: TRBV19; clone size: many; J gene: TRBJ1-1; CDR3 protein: CASSIEGGRGAEAFF; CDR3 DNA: TGTGCCAGTAGTATAGAAGGGGGACGAGGGGCTGAAGCTTTCTTT
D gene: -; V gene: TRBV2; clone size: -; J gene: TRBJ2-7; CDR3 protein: CASSGGPSLFYEQYF; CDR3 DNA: TGTGCCAGCAGTGGGGGCCCTTCCCTCTTCTACGAGCAGTACTTC
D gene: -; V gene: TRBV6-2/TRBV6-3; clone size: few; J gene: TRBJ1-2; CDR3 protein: CASSRTPTNYGYTF; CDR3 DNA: TGTGCCAGCAGTAGGACACCAACTAACTATGGCTACACCTTC
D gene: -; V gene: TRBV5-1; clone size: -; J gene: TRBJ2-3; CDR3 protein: CASSLEETRLGTDTQYF; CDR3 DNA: TGCGCCAGCAGCTTGGAAGAGACCCGACTCGGCACAGATACGCAGTATTTT
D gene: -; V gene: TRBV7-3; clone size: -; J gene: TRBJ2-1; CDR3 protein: CASSLEGRGKQFF; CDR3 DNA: TGTGCCAGCAGCTTAGAGGGCCGGGGGAAGCAGTTCTTC
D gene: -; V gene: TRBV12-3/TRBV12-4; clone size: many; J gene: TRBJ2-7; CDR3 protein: CASRRTDGNYEQYF; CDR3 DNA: TGTGCCAGCAGGCGGACGGACGGGAACTACGAGCAGTACTTC
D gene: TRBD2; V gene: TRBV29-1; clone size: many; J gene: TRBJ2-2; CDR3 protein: CSVRLAGGTGELFF; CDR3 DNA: TGCAGCGTCCGACTAGCGGGGGGCACCGGGGAGCTGTTTTTT
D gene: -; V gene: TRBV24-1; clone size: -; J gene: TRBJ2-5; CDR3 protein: CATHQGHGTQYF; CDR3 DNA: TGTGCCACCCACCAGGGGCATGGGACCCAGTACTTC
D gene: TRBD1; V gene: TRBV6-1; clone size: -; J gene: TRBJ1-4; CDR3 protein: CAISPGQADEKLFF; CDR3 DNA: TGTGCCATCAGTCCGGGACAGGCAGATGAAAAACTGTTTTTT
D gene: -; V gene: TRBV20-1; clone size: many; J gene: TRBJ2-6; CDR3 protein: CSAPKAGANVLTF; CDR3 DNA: TGCAGTGCCCCTAAGGCTGGGGCCAACGTCCTGACTTTC
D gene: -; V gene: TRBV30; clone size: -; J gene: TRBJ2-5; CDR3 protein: CAWSVRQFKETQYF; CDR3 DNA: TGTGCCTGGAGTGTACGCCAGTTCAAGGAGACCCAGTACTTC
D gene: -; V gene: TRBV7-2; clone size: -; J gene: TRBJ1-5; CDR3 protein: CASSLADDYQPQHF; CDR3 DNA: TGTGCCAGCAGCTTAGCGGACGATTATCAGCCCCAGCATTTT
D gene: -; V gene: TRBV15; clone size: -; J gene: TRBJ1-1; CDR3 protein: CATSKTGNTEAFF; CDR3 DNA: TGTGCCACCAGCAAAACAGGGAACACTGAAGCTTTCTTT
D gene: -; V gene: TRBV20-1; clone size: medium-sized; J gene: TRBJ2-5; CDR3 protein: CSAVNSDYTQYF; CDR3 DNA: TGCAGTGCCGTCAATTCGGACTATACCCAGTACTTC
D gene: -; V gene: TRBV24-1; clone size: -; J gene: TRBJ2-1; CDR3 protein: CATSQEPGGTNEQFF; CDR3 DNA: TGTGCCACCAGCCAGGAGCCAGGCGGGACGAATGAGCAGTTCTTC
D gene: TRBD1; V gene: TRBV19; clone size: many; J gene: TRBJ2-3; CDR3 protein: CASSGGQGTDTQYF; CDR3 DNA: TGTGCCAGTAGTGGGGGACAGGGAACAGATACGCAGTATTTT
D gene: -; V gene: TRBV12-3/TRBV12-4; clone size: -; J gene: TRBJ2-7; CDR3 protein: CASSFTAYEQYF; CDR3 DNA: TGTGCCAGCAGTTTCACAGCCTACGAGCAGTACTTC
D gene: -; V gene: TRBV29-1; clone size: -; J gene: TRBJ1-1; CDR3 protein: CSLVTQGLNTEAFF; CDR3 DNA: TGCAGCTTGGTAACGCAGGGGCTGAACACTGAAGCTTTCTTT
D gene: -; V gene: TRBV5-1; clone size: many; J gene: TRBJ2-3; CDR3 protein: CASSLEQGVSTDTQYF; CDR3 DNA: TGCGCCAGCAGCTTGGAACAGGGAGTTAGCACAGATACGCAGTATTTT
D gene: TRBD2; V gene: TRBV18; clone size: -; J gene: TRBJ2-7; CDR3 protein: CASSPRTSGGAAVNEQYF; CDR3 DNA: TGTGCCAGCTCACCCCGGACTAGCGGGGGGGCCGCAGTAAACGAGCAGTACTTC
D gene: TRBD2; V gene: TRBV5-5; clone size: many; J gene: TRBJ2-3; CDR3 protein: CASSDRGGGRGTDTQYF; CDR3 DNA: TGTGCCAGCAGCGACCGCGGGGGGGGTCGAGGCACAGATACGCAGTATTTT